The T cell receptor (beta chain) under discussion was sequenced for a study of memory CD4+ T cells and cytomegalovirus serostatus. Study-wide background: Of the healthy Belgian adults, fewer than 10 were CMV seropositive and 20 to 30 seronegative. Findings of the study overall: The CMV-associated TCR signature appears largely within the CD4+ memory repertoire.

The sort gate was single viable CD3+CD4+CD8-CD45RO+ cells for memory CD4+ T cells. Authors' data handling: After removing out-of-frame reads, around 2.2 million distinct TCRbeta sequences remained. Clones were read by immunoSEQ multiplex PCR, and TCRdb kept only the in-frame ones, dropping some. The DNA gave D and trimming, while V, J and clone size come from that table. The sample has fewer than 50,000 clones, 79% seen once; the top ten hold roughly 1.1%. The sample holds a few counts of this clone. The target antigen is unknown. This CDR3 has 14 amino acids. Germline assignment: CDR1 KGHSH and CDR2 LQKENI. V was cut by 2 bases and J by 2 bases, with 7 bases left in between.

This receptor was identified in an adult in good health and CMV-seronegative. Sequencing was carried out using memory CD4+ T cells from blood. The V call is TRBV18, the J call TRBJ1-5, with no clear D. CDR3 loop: CASSPSGGNQPQHF. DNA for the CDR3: TGTGCCAGCTCACCATCCGGGGGCAATCAGCCCCAGCATTTT.